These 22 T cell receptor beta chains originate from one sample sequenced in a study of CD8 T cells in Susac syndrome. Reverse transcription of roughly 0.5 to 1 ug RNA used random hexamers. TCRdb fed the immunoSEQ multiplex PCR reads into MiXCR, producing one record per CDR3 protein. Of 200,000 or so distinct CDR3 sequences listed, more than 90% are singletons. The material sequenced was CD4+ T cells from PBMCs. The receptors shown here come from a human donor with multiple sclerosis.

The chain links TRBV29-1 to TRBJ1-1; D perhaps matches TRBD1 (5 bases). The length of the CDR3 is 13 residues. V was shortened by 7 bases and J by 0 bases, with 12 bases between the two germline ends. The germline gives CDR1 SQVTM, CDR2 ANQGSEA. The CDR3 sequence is CSGGLLLNTEAFF. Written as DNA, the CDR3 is TGCAGCGGGGGCCTACTTTTGAACACTGAAGCTTTCTTT.

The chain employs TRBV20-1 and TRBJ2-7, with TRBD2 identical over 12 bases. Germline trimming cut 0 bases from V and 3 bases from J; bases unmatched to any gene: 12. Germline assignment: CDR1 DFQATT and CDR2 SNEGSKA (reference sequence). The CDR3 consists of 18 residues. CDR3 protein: CSARDGTPGTSGFYEQYF. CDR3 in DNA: TGCAGTGCTAGAGATGGGACTCCCGGGACTAGCGGGTTCTACGAGCAGTACTTC.

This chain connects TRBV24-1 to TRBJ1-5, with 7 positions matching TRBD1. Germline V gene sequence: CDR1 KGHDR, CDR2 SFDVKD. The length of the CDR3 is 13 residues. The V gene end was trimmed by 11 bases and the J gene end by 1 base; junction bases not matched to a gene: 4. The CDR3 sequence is CAISQGSNQPQHF. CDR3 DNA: TGTGCCATCTCACAGGGGAGCAATCAGCCCCAGCATTTT.

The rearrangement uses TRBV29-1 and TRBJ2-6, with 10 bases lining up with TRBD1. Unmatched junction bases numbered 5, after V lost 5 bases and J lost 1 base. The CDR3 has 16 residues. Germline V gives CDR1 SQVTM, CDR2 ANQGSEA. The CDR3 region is CSVSGQGTSGANVLTF. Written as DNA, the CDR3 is TGCAGCGTTTCGGGACAGGGGACGTCTGGGGCCAACGTCCTGACTTTC.

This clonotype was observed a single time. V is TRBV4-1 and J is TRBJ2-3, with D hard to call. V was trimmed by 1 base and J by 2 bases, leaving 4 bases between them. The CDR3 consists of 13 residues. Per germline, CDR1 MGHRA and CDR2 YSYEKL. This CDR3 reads CASSQVNTDTQYF. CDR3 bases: TGCGCCAGCAGCCAAGTCAACACAGATACGCAGTATTTT.

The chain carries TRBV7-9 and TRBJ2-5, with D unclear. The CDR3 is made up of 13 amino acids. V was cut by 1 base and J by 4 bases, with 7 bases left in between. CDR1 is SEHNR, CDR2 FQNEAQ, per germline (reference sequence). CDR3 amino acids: CASSLVPRETQYF. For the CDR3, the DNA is TGTGCCAGCAGCTTAGTCCCAAGAGAGACCCAGTACTTC.

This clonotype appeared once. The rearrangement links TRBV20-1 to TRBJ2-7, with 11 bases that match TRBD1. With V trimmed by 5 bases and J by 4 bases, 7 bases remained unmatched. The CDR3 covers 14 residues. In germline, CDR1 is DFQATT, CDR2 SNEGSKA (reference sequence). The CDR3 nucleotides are TGCAGTGCTCGACGGGACAGGGGGTTTTACGAGCAGTACTTC. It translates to CSARRDRGFYEQYF.

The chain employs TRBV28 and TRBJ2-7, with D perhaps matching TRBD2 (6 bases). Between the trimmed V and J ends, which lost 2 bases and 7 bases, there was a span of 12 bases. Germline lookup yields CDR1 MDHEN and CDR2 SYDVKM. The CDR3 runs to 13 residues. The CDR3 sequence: CASSLTTGEEQYF. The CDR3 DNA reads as TGTGCCAGCAGTTTAACCACGGGAGAAGAGCAGTACTTC.

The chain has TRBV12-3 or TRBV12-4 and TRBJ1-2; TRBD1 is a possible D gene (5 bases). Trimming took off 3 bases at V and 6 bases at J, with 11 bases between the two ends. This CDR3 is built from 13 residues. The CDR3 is CASSLVDIDGYTF. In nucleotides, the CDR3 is TGTGCCAGCAGTTTGGTGGACATAGATGGCTACACCTTC.

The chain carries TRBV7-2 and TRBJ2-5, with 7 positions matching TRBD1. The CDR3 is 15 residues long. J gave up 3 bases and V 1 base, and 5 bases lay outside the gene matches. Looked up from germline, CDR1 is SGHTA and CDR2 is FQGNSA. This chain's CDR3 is CASSLVGTAKETQYF. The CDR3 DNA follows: TGTGCCAGCAGCTTAGTGGGGACAGCAAAAGAGACCCAGTACTTC.

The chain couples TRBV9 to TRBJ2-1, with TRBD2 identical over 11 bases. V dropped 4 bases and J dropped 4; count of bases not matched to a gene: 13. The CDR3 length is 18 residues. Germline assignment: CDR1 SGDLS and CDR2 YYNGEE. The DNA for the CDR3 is TGTGCCAGCAGCCAAAGAACTAGCGGGGGACTGGGATACAATGAGCAGTTCTTC. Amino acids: CASSQRTSGGLGYNEQFF.

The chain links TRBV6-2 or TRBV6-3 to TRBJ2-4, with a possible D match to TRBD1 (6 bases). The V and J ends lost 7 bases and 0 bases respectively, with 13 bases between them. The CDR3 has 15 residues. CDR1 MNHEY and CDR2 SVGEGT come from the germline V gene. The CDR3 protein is CASTSTGEAKNIQYF. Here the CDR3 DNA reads TGTGCCAGCACCTCGACAGGAGAAGCCAAAAACATTCAGTACTTC.

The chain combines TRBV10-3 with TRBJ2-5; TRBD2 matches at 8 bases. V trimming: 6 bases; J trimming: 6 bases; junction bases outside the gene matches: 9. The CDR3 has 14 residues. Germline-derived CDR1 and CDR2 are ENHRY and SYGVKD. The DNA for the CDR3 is TGTGCCATCAGGACGGGTAGCGGGGATCAGACCCAGTACTTC. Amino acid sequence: CAIRTGSGDQTQYF.

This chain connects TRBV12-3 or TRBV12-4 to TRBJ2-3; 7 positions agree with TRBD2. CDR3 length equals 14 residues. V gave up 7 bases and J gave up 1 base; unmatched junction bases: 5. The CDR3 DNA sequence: TGTGCCAGCAAAAGCGGGACCCGCACAGATACGCAGTATTTT. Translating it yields CASKSGTRTDTQYF.

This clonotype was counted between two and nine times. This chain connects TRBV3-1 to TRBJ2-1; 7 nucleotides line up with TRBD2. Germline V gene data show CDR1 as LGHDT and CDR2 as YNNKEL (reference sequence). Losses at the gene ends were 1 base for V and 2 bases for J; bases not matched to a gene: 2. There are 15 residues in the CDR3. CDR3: CASSQGLAAYNEQFF. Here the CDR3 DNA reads TGTGCCAGCAGCCAAGGCCTAGCGGCCTACAATGAGCAGTTCTTC.

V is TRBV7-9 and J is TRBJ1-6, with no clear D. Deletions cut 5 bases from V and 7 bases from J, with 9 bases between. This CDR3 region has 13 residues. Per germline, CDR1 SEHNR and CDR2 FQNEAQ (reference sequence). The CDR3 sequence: CASSPYMNSPLHF. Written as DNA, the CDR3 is TGTGCCAGCAGCCCTTACATGAATTCACCCCTCCACTTT.

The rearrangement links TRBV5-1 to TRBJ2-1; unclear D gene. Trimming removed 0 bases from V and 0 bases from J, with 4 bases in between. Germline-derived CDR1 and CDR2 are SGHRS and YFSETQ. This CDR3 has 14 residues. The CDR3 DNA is TGCGCCAGCAGCTTGGGGGACTCCTACAATGAGCAGTTCTTC. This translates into CASSLGDSYNEQFF.

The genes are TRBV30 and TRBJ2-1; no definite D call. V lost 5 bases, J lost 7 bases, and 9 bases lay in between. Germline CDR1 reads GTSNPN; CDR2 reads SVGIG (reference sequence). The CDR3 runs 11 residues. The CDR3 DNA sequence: TGTGCCTGGCGTAACTGGAATGAGCAGTTCTTC. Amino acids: CAWRNWNEQFF.

The CDR3 loop is CASSVGQQAGELFF. The CDR3 DNA reads TGTGCCAGCAGCGTAGGTCAGCAGGCCGGGGAGCTGTTTTTT. The J gene is TRBJ2-2, the V gene TRBV9; D is unclear. V shed 0 bases and J shed 6 bases, with 9 bases lying between them. Germline values: CDR1 SGDLS, CDR2 YYNGEE. This CDR3 contains 14 residues. The complete variable domain, with remaining parts taken from reference TRBV9 and TRBJ2-2, reads DSGVTQTPKHLITATGQRVTLRCSPRSGDLSVYWYQQSLDQGLQFLIQYYNGEERAKGNILERFSAQQFPDLHSELNLSSLELGDSALYFCASSVGQQAGELFFGEGSRLTVL.

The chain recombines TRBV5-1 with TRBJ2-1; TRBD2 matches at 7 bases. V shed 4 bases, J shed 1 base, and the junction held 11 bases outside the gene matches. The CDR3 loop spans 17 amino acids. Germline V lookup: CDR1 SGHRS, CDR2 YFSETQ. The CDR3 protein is CASSAGVGSLSYNEQFF. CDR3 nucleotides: TGCGCCAGCAGCGCGGGAGTCGGGAGTTTGTCCTACAATGAGCAGTTCTTC.

The DNA for the CDR3 is TGTGCCAGCTCAGAGAGGGCCGGTGGAAACACCATATATTTT. Translating gives CASSERAGGNTIYF. This chain uses TRBV6-4 with TRBJ1-3; D gene ambiguous. Per the germline V gene, CDR1 is MRHNA and CDR2 is SNTAGT. The V and J ends lost 8 bases and 3 bases respectively, with 14 bases between them. The CDR3 length is 14 residues.

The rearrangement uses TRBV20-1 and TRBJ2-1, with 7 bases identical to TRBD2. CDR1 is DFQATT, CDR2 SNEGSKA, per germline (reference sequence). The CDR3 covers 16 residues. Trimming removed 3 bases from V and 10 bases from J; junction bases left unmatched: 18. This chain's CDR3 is CSASPQWGGRPEEQFF. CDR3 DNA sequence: TGCAGTGCTAGTCCCCAGTGGGGCGGGAGACCGGAGGAGCAGTTCTTC.